This T cell receptor (beta chain) was sequenced for a study of T-cell reconstitution after alpha-beta-depleted transplantation in children. Germline values: CDR1 SGHTA, CDR2 FQGNSA. The CDR3 has 17 amino acids. Germline trimming cut 4 bases from V and 5 bases from J; bases unmatched to any gene: 13. Preparation of the TCRbeta library was carried out with unique molecular identifiers. TCRdb redid the calling of the PCR reads with MiXCR, one entry per CDR3 protein. The sample consists of around 300,000 distinct CDR3 sequences, roughly 10% of them appearing once. This clonotype showed up many times. The target antigen is unknown. Study outcomes and limitations: Surviving recipient T cells and thymic progenitors produced the high day-60 TCRbeta diversity seen in some patients. The study reportedly traced alpha-beta T cells about two months after transplant to several hundred expanded graft clones.

The clonotype comes from a male patient between 2 and 9 years old who had a stem cell transplant for chronic granulomatous disease, so the T cells may come from the graft donor. This material consisted of peripheral blood, taken 180 days after TCRalphabeta/CD19-depleted stem cell transplant. The chain couples TRBV7-2 to TRBJ2-4; 8 bases fit TRBD1. DNA of the CDR3: TGTGCCAGCAGCTACCAACCTCAGGGGGCGAGACAAAACATTCAGTACTTC. The encoded protein is CASSYQPQGARQNIQYF.